These 16 T cell receptor beta chains originate from one sample sequenced in a study of blood T cell repertoires in COVID-19. Method: immunoSEQ multiplex PCR; TCRdb's copy keeps in-frame clones and lacks some. The data hold about 270,000 clones, with less than 95% observed a single time. Sequenced: PBMCs or T cells enriched from blood (not recorded which). These TCRs come from a man aged 40-50 years who had been exposed to COVID-19.

This clone was detected only once. The rearrangement uses TRBV4-2 and TRBJ2-4; 9 bases match TRBD1. This CDR3 contains 16 residues. The germline CDR1 and CDR2 sequences are LGHNA and YNFKEQ. J gave up 6 bases and V 0 bases, and 6 bases lay outside the gene matches. In DNA, the CDR3 is TGTGCCAGCAGCCAAGACGAGACAGGGGGAGGAAACATTCAGTACTTC. It is translated as CASSQDETGGGNIQYF.

V gene TRBV3-1 (or the pseudogene TRBV3-2) combines with J gene TRBJ2-3; D ambiguous. The CDR3 spans 16 residues. Between the trimmed V and J ends, which lost 1 base and 6 bases, there was a span of 17 bases. CDR1 is LGHDT and CDR2 is YNNKEL in the germline V gene (reference sequence). CDR3 bases: TGTGCCAGCAGCCAAGTGGCAGTCCTAGGTTGGGATACGCAGTATTTT. Protein: CASSQVAVLGWDTQYF.

This rearrangement joins TRBV14 to TRBJ1-1; the match to TRBD1 covers 7 bases. V was pared by 3 bases and J by 2 bases, with 3 bases of the junction left unmatched. The CDR3 is 14 amino acids. Germline CDR1 SGHDN, CDR2 FVKESK. CDR3 bases: TGTGCCAGCAGCCAGAACAGGGGCAACACTGAAGCTTTCTTT. It is translated as CASSQNRGNTEAFF.

V and J are TRBV5-4 and TRBJ1-1; TRBD1 agrees at 8 bases. After removal of 4 bases from V and 6 bases from J, the junction contained 8 bases not matched to a gene. This CDR3 has 14 amino acids. Germline V gene sequence: CDR1 SGHNT, CDR2 YYREEE (reference sequence). In nucleotides, the CDR3 is TGTGCCAGCAGCACCGGACAGGGAATCCCTGAAGCTTTCTTT. Translated, it gives CASSTGQGIPEAFF.

V is TRBV5-6 and J is TRBJ2-7, with no clear D. The CDR3 loop spans 12 amino acids. The V gene lost 3 bases and the J gene lost 7 bases, with 11 bases spanning the gap. Looked up from germline, CDR1 is SGHDT and CDR2 is YYEEEE. CDR3 bases: TGTGCCAGCAGCTCGTCTAGTAGTGAGCAGTACTTC. Its protein is CASSSSSSEQYF.

This chain uses TRBV5-4 with TRBJ2-2, with D possibly matching TRBD1 (5 bases). Germline CDR1 reads SGHNT; CDR2 reads YYREEE (reference sequence). The CDR3 consists of 15 residues. Trimming cost V 2 bases and J 0 bases, with 8 bases left between them. The CDR3 is CASSFVGANTGELFF. CDR3 sequence (DNA): TGTGCCAGCAGCTTCGTAGGGGCGAACACCGGGGAGCTGTTTTTT.

The rearrangement joins TRBV6-4 to TRBJ2-2, with 7 bases fitting TRBD2. The V gene's germline CDR1 is MRHNA and CDR2 SNTAGT. Trimming at V came to 6 bases and at J to 0 bases, leaving 1 base not matched to a gene. This CDR3 has 14 amino acids. The CDR3 DNA sequence: TGTGCCAGCAGAGCGGGGCCGAACACCGGGGAGCTGTTTTTT. Translated: CASRAGPNTGELFF.

This chain joins TRBV7-9 and TRBJ1-4; D is unclear. The V end lost 3 bases, the J end lost 4 bases, and 18 bases lay between the germline ends. The CDR3 contains 17 residues. From germline, CDR1 is SEHNR and CDR2 FQNEAQ (reference sequence). The CDR3 DNA reads as TGTGCCAGCAGCTTTGGTCCCGATCTAGCCGGTAATGAAAAACTGTTTTTT. Amino acid sequence: CASSFGPDLAGNEKLFF.

The CDR3 coding sequence is TGTGCCAGCAGTCCACGCCCGCGGGATACGCAGTATTTT. Translation: CASSPRPRDTQYF. This chain joins TRBV28 and TRBJ2-3, with D unclear. This CDR3 comprises 13 residues. Germline V gene lookup returns CDR1 MDHEN and CDR2 SYDVKM. Trimming stripped 5 bases from V and 6 bases from J, with 12 bases between.

The genes are TRBV5-1 and TRBJ2-3, with D unclear. V was cut by 3 bases and J by 0 bases, with 2 bases left in between. This CDR3 is 12 amino acids long. Germline assignment: CDR1 SGHRS and CDR2 YFSETQ. The CDR3 reads CASSSSTDTQYF. DNA for the CDR3: TGCGCCAGCAGCTCTAGCACAGATACGCAGTATTTT.

The chain joins TRBV5-1 to TRBJ1-1; D may be TRBD1 (5 bases). V was clipped by 4 bases and J by 2 bases, with 12 bases between them. CDR3 length equals 14 residues. Per germline, CDR1 SGHRS and CDR2 YFSETQ. CDR3 in DNA: TGCGCCAGCAGCGGTTGGGGCCCCAACACTGAAGCTTTCTTT. Residues: CASSGWGPNTEAFF.

This rearrangement joins TRBV10-3 to TRBJ1-2; a possible D gene is TRBD1 (6 bases). This CDR3 has 13 amino acids. Trimming shortened V by 4 bases and J by 2 bases, and 8 bases separated the two germline ends. Germline assignment: CDR1 ENHRY and CDR2 SYGVKD. In DNA form, the CDR3 reads TGTGCCATCAGTGTAACAGGGAACTATGGCTACACCTTC. Residues: CAISVTGNYGYTF.

The CDR3 DNA follows: TGTGCCAGCAGGCTAGCGGGAGTTTCCTACAATGAGCAGTTCTTC. Translated: CASRLAGVSYNEQFF. V and J are TRBV28 and TRBJ2-1, with 10 bases lining up with TRBD2. Trimming removed 6 bases from V and 1 base from J; junction bases left unmatched: 3. The CDR3 length is 15 residues. The germline V gene encodes CDR1 MDHEN and CDR2 SYDVKM.

V gene TRBV19 combines with J gene TRBJ2-5, with 13 positions matching TRBD2. After removal of 4 bases from V and 4 bases from J, the junction contained 9 bases not matched to a gene. Germline V gene lookup returns CDR1 LNHDA and CDR2 SQIVND (reference sequence). CDR3 length equals 17 residues. The CDR3 loop reads CASSTPPRTSGRETQYF. DNA of the CDR3: TGTGCCAGTAGTACGCCCCCCCGGACTAGCGGGAGAGAGACCCAGTACTTC. The whole variable domain, remainder taken from reference TRBV19 and TRBJ2-5, is DGGITQSPKYLFRKEGQNVTLSCEQNLNHDAMYWYRQDPGQGLRLIYYSQIVNDFQKGDIAEGYSVSREKKESFPLTVTSAQKNPTAFYLCASSTPPRTSGRETQYFGPGTRLLVL.

V and J are TRBV29-1 and TRBJ1-2; weak D call: TRBD1 (6 bases). V lost 7 bases, J lost 6 bases, and 15 bases lay in between. CDR1 is SQVTM and CDR2 is ANQGSEA in the germline V gene. The CDR3 totals 12 residues. CDR3 amino acids: CSAGRGGNGYTF. The CDR3 DNA reads TGCAGCGCCGGTCGAGGGGGTAATGGCTACACCTTC.

The chain carries TRBV5-4 and TRBJ1-1, with TRBD1 matching 10 bases. Germline V gene lookup returns CDR1 SGHNT and CDR2 YYREEE (reference sequence). CDR3 length: 16 residues. Trimming took 4 bases from V and 3 from J; bases not matched to a gene: 9. The CDR3 nucleotides are TGTGCCAGCAGCACCGCCCCGGACAGGGGGGACACTGAAGCTTTCTTT. Encoded protein: CASSTAPDRGDTEAFF.